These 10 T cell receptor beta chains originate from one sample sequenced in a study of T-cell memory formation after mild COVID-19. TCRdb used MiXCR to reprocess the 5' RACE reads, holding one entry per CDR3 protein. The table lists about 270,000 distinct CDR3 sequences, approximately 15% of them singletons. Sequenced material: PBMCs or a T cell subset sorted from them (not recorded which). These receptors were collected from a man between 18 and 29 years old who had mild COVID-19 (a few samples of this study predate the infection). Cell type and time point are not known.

The chain's CDR3 is CASSLTAGGVGTQYF. The CDR3, as DNA: TGTGCCAGCAGCTTAACGGCAGGCGGAGTAGGTACGCAGTATTTT. J is TRBJ2-3 and V is TRBV7-9; D not resolved. V was pared by 2 bases and J by 8 bases, with 17 bases between. Per the germline V gene, CDR1 is SEHNR and CDR2 is FQNEAQ (reference sequence). CDR3 length equals 15 residues.

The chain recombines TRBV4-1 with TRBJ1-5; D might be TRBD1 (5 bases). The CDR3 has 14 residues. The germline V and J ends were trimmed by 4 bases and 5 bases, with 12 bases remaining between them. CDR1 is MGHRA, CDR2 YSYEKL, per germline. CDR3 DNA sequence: TGCGCCAGCAGCCTGTACTGGGGGGATCAGCCCCAGCATTTT. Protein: CASSLYWGDQPQHF.

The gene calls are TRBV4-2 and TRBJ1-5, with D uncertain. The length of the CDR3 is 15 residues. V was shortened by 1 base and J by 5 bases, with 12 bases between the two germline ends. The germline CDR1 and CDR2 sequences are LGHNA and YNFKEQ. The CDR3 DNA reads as TGTGCCAGCAGCCAAGCGGGGAGGTTGGATCAGCCCCAGCATTTT. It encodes CASSQAGRLDQPQHF.

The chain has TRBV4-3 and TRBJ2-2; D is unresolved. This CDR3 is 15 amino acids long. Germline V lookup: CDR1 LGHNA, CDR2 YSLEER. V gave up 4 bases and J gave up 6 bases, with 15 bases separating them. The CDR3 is CASSRDLVGSGELFF. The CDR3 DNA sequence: TGCGCCAGCAGCCGAGACCTAGTAGGGTCCGGGGAGCTGTTTTTT.

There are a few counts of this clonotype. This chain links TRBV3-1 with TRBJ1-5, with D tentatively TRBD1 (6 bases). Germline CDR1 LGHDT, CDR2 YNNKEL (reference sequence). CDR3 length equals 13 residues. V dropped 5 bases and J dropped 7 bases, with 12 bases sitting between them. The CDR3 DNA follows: TGTGCCAGCAGCGACCCCGGGGGCCAGCCCCAGCATTTT. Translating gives CASSDPGGQPQHF.

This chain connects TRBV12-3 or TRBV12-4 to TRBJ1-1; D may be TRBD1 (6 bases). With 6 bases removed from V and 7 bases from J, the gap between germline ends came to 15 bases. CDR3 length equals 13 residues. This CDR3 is CASSPGGVGEAFF. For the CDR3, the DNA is TGTGCCAGCAGCCCGGGGGGCGTGGGTGAAGCTTTCTTT.

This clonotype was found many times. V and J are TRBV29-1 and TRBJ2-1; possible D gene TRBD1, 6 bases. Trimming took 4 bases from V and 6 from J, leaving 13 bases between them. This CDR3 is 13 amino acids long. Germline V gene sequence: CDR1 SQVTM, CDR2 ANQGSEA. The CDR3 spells CSVGQALRNEQFF. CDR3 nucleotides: TGCAGCGTTGGACAGGCTCTCCGCAATGAGCAGTTCTTC.

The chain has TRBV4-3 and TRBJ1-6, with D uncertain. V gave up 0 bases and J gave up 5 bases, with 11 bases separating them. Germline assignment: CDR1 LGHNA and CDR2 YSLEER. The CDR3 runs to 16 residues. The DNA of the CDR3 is TGCGCCAGCAGCCAAGAGGGAAGAGGGAATAATTCACCCCTCCACTTT. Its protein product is CASSQEGRGNNSPLHF.

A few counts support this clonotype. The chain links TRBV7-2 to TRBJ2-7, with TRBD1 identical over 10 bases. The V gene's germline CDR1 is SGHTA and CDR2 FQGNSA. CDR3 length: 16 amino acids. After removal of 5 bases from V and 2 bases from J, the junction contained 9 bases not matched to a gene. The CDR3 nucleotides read TGTGCCAGCAGCCCGAACCGGGACAGGGGACCCTACGAGCAGTACTTC. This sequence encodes CASSPNRDRGPYEQYF.

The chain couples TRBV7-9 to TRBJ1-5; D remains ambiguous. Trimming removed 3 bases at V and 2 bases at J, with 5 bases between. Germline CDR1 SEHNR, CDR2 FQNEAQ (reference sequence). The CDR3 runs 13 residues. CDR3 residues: CASSFWGNQPQHF. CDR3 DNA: TGTGCCAGCAGCTTCTGGGGCAATCAGCCCCAGCATTTT.